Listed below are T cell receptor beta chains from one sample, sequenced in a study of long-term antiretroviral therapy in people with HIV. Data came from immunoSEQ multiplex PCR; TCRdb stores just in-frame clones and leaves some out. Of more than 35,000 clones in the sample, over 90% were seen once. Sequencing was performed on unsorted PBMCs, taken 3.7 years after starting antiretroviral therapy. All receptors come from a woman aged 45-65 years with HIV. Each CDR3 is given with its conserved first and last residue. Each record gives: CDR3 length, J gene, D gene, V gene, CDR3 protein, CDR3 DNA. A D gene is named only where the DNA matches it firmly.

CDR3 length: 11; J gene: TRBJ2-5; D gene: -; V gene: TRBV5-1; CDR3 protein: CASREVETQYF; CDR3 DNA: TGCGCCAGCAGGGAGGTAGAGACCCAGTACTTC
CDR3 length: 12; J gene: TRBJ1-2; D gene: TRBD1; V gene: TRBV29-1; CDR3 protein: CSVGTGSYGYTF; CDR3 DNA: TGCAGCGTTGGGACAGGGAGCTATGGCTACACCTTC
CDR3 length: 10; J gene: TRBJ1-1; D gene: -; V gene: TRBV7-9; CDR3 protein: CASSFNEAFF; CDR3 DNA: TGTGCCAGCAGCTTCAATGAAGCTTTCTTT
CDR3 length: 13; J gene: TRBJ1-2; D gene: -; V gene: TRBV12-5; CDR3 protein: CASGLAINYGYTF; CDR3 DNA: TGTGCTAGTGGTTTGGCTATTAACTATGGCTACACCTTC
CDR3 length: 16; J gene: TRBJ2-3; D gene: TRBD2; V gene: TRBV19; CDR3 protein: CASSIDGTSGTDTQYF; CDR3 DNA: TGTGCCAGTAGTATAGACGGGACTAGCGGCACAGATACGCAGTATTTT
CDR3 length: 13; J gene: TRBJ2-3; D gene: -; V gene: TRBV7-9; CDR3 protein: CAGADTGTDTQYF; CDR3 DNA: TGTGCCGGGGCGGACACAGGCACAGATACGCAGTATTTT
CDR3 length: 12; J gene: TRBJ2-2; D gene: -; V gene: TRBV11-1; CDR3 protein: CASRRNGGELFF; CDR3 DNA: TGTGCCAGCAGGCGGAATGGGGGGGAGCTGTTTTTT
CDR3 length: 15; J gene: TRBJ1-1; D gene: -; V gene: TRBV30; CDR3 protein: CAWSRQRGVGTEAFF; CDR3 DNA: TGTGCCTGGAGCCGACAAAGGGGAGTCGGCACTGAAGCTTTCTTT
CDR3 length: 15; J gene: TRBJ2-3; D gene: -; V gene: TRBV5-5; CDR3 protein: CASNPRGGRTDTQYF; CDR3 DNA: TGTGCCAGCAACCCCCGTGGCGGCCGCACAGATACGCAGTATTTT
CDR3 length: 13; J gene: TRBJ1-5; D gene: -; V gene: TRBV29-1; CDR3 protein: CSVVLGLGQPQHF; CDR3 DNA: TGCAGCGTTGTTCTGGGTTTGGGTCAGCCCCAGCATTTT
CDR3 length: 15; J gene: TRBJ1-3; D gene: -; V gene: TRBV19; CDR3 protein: CASSISQFSGNTIYF; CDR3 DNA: TGTGCCAGTAGTATTAGTCAATTTTCTGGAAACACCATATATTTT
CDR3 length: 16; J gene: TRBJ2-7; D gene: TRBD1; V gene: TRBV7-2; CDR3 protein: CASSLNRGQDLYEQYF; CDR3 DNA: TGTGCCAGCAGCTTAAACCGCGGACAGGACCTCTACGAGCAGTACTTC
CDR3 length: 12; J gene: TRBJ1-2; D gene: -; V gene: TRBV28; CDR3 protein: CASSPGLGGYTF; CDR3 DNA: TGTGCCAGCAGCCCAGGGCTCGGGGGCTACACCTTC
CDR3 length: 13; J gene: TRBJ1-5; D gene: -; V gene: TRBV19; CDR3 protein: CASHTSVDQPQHF; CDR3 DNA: TGTGCCAGTCATACAAGCGTGGATCAGCCCCAGCATTTT
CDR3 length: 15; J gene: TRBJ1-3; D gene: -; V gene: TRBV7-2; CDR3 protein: CASSLGWGPGNTIYF; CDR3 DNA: TGTGCCAGCAGCTTAGGCTGGGGGCCTGGAAACACCATATATTTT
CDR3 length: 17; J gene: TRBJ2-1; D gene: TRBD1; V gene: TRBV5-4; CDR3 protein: CASSLTKGQGAKYEQFF; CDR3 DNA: TGTGCCAGCAGCTTGACTAAAGGACAGGGGGCGAAGTATGAGCAGTTCTTC
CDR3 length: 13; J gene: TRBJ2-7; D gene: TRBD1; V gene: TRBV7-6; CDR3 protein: CASSRGQGTEQYF; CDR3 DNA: TGTGCCAGCAGCCGGGGACAGGGGACCGAGCAGTACTTC
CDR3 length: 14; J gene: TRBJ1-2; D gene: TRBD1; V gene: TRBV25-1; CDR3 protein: CASSPRQGTYGYTF; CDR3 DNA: TGTGCCAGCAGTCCTAGACAGGGCACCTATGGCTACACCTTC
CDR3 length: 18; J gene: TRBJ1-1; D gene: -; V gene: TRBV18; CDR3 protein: CASSPPTSLQGRGAEAFF; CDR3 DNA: TGTGCCAGCTCACCTCCGACTTCCTTACAGGGTAGAGGAGCTGAAGCTTTCTTT
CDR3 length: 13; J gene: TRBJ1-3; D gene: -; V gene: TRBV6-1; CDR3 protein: CASSAGSGNTIYF; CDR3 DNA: TGTGCCAGCAGCGCAGGGTCTGGAAACACCATATATTTT
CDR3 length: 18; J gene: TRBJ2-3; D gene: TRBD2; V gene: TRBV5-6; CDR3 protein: CASSSGLAGKPSTDTQYF; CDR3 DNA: TGTGCCAGCAGCTCTGGACTAGCGGGGAAACCTAGCACAGATACGCAGTATTTT